These 7 T cell receptor beta chains were all obtained from the same sample, sequenced in a study of shared clonotypes between healthy human individuals. Selected positively for CCR7 and CD45RO-negative, naive CD8 cells excluded terminally differentiated effector memory CD45RA+ cells. Data came from immunoSEQ multiplex PCR; TCRdb stores just in-frame clones and leaves some out. The sample holds under 1 million clones, 80% to 95% seen once. Sequences were obtained from naive CD8+ T cells sorted from blood. These receptors all come from a man aged 30 to 39 in good health.

The V and J genes are TRBV6-6 and TRBJ2-1; maybe TRBD2 (6 bases). From germline, CDR1 is MNHNY and CDR2 SVGAGI (reference sequence). V was cut by 2 bases and J by 10 bases, with 15 bases left in between. The CDR3 contains 14 residues. In DNA, the CDR3 is TGTGCCAGCAGTTACGAAGGCGGGGCTATGGAGCAGTTCTTC. This sequence encodes CASSYEGGAMEQFF.

The gene calls are TRBV5-4 and TRBJ1-2; D gene unclear. From germline, CDR1 is SGHNT and CDR2 YYREEE (reference sequence). The CDR3 spans 15 residues. Trimming took off 4 bases at V and 1 base at J, with 14 bases between the two ends. The CDR3 loop reads CASSALDSFNYGYTF. Here the CDR3 DNA reads TGTGCCAGCAGCGCCCTGGATTCGTTTAACTATGGCTACACCTTC.

The chain combines TRBV10-2 with TRBJ1-1; weak D call: TRBD1 (5 bases). This CDR3 contains 13 residues. Germline CDR1 and CDR2: WSHSY and SAAADI. Trimming left V 6 bases short and J 3 bases short, with 11 bases between. The CDR3 spells CASRDQGYTEAFF. The CDR3 DNA reads as TGCGCCAGCAGGGACCAGGGTTACACTGAAGCTTTCTTT.

The chain combines TRBV27 with TRBJ2-5; a possible D gene is TRBD1 (6 bases). The CDR3 runs to 13 residues. V was trimmed by 3 bases and J by 2 bases, leaving 7 bases between them. The V gene's germline CDR1 is MNHEY and CDR2 SMNVEV (reference sequence). The CDR3 region has the DNA TGTGCCAGCAGTTTTCAGGGGCAAGAGACCCAGTACTTC. Translated: CASSFQGQETQYF.

This CDR3 reads CSVDSLIHAGVYNEQFF. CDR3 coding DNA: TGCAGCGTTGATAGCCTTATCCACGCGGGGGTCTACAATGAGCAGTTCTTC. J is TRBJ2-1 and V is TRBV29-1; 7 bases agree with TRBD2. CDR3 size: 17 residues. Per the germline V gene, CDR1 is SQVTM and CDR2 is ANQGSEA. V dropped 3 bases and J dropped 3; count of bases not matched to a gene: 14.

Comment on this clone: A read error may account for a junction end that differs from germline. This chain connects TRBV14 to TRBJ2-4; maybe TRBD1 (5 bases). The CDR3 is 12 amino acids. Per germline, CDR1 SGHDN and CDR2 FVKESK. CDR3 sequence: CASSQGVDTTFF. CDR3 bases: TGTGCCAGCAGCCAAGGTGTGGACACGACTTTCTTC.

As concerns this clone: The same CDR3 can be traced to other DNA sequences in this sample. The chain combines TRBV2 with TRBJ2-7; 7 nucleotides line up with TRBD1. The germline V gene has CDR1 SNHLY and CDR2 FYNNEI. The CDR3 is 14 amino acids. The junction had 5 bases not matched to a gene; V was cut back by 2 bases and J by 4 bases. This chain's CDR3 is CASSEWGQSYEQYF. CDR3 in DNA: TGTGCCAGCAGTGAATGGGGACAGTCATACGAGCAGTACTTC.